Listed below are T cell receptor beta chains from one sample, sequenced in a study of blood T cell repertoires in COVID-19. Clones were sequenced by immunoSEQ multiplex PCR, and TCRdb holds only the in-frame ones, with some missing. The sample lists roughly 220,000 clones; roughly 86% were seen once. The sequenced sample consisted of peripheral blood. Every receptor here comes from a man between 60 and 75 years old with acute or convalescent COVID-19. The CDR3 runs from the conserved cysteine through the conserved F or W. The D gene is left open where the match is weak. The size of a clone is reported for some rows only, either as once, few or many, or as a class for expanded clones.

d_gene	len	v_gene	j_gene	abundance	CDR3aa	CDR3nt
-	14	TRBV19	TRBJ1-6	-	CASTGTTYNSPLHF	TGTGCCTCAACGGGGACAACTTATAATTCACCCCTCCACTTT
TRBD1	16	TRBV19	TRBJ1-2	once	CASSVPGTGFLIGYTF	TGTGCCAGTAGTGTTCCCGGGACAGGATTTCTCATTGGCTACACCTTC
-	15	TRBV7-9	TRBJ1-6	-	CASSYRQAGGAPLHF	TGTGCCAGCAGCTACCGACAGGCAGGTGGAGCACCCCTCCACTTT
TRBD1	14	TRBV28	TRBJ1-1	-	CASHSGGRDTEAFF	TGTGCCAGCCACTCAGGGGGAAGGGACACTGAAGCTTTCTTT
TRBD2	17	TRBV6-1	TRBJ2-3	once	CASSVGSGGPSTDTQYF	TGTGCCAGCAGTGTGGGTAGCGGGGGACCTAGCACAGATACGCAGTATTTT
-	14	TRBV10-3	TRBJ1-5	few	CAISEVNTNQPQHF	TGTGCCATCAGTGAGGTGAACACCAATCAGCCCCAGCATTTT
TRBD2	20	TRBV4-2	TRBJ2-7	-	CASSRSSTNGASGGPYEQYF	TGTGCCAGCAGCCGAAGTTCTACCAATGGGGCTAGCGGGGGCCCCTACGAGCAGTACTTC
-	13	TRBV12-3/TRBV12-4	TRBJ2-7	-	CASRAGQNHEQYF	TGTGCCAGCAGGGCAGGACAAAACCACGAGCAGTACTTC
TRBD2	15	TRBV2	TRBJ2-1	-	CASSLAGGSYNEQFF	TGTGCCAGCAGTTTAGCGGGGGGGTCCTACAATGAGCAGTTCTTC
TRBD1	17	TRBV3-1/TRBV3-2	TRBJ1-5	-	CASSQDGGTGFRQPQHF	TGTGCCAGCAGCCAAGATGGCGGGACAGGGTTTCGTCAGCCCCAGCATTTT
TRBD2	16	TRBV5-1	TRBJ2-7	-	CASSLGLLAETYEQYF	TGCGCCAGCAGCTTGGGTTTACTAGCGGAGACCTACGAGCAGTACTTC
TRBD2	14	TRBV15	TRBJ2-3	-	CATKSGGGTDTQYF	TGTGCCACCAAAAGCGGGGGAGGCACAGATACGCAGTATTTT
-	15	TRBV19	TRBJ1-2	-	CASSIGRGQGRGYTF	TGTGCCAGCTCTATAGGGCGGGGGCAGGGTCGGGGCTACACCTTC
TRBD1	18	TRBV28	TRBJ1-4	-	CASSPPGQGVGHNEKLFF	TGTGCCAGCAGTCCCCCGGGACAGGGGGTTGGTCATAATGAAAAACTGTTTTTT
-	15	TRBV14	TRBJ2-3	-	CASSRQGSSTDTQYF	TGTGCCAGCAGCCGCCAGGGGTCTAGCACAGATACGCAGTATTTT
TRBD1	16	TRBV6-4	TRBJ2-3	-	CASSATTQGGTDTQYF	TGTGCCAGCAGTGCCACAACACAGGGGGGCACAGATACGCAGTATTTT
-	18	TRBV9	TRBJ1-6	-	CASSQVDNWGPGNSPLHF	TGTGCCAGCAGCCAAGTCGATAATTGGGGGCCAGGTAATTCACCCCTCCACTTT
-	13	TRBV5-1	TRBJ1-3	-	CASSPMGGDTIYF	TGCGCCAGCAGCCCAATGGGGGGAGACACCATATATTTT
TRBD1	16	TRBV6-2/TRBV6-3	TRBJ2-5	-	CASSPRPRQGWETQYF	TGTGCCAGCAGTCCCCGACCTCGACAGGGTTGGGAGACCCAGTACTTC
TRBD1	14	TRBV19	TRBJ2-5	-	CASSLKTGVKTQYF	TGTGCCAGTAGTTTAAAAACAGGGGTCAAGACCCAGTACTTC
TRBD2	14	TRBV6-4	TRBJ2-3	-	CASSSLAGIDTQYF	TGTGCCAGCAGTTCACTAGCGGGGATTGATACGCAGTATTTT
-	13	TRBV29-1	TRBJ1-1	-	CSVVGPGKTEAFF	TGCAGCGTTGTCGGTCCGGGGAAGACTGAAGCTTTCTTT
-	15	TRBV11-2	TRBJ2-1	-	CASSLSVSSYNEQFF	TGTGCCAGCAGCTTATCGGTGAGCTCCTACAATGAGCAGTTCTTC
TRBD1	12	TRBV7-8	TRBJ2-7	-	CASSRDRGHPYF	TGTGCCAGCAGCAGAGACAGGGGTCACCCGTACTTC
TRBD1	15	TRBV14	TRBJ2-7	-	CASSLQTGQTYEQYF	TGTGCCAGCAGCCTCCAAACGGGACAGACCTACGAGCAGTACTTC
-	16	TRBV23-1	TRBJ1-5	-	CASSQVIEDSNQPQHF	TGCGCCAGCAGTCAGGTGATAGAGGATAGCAATCAGCCCCAGCATTTT
TRBD2	15	TRBV3-1/TRBV3-2	TRBJ2-7	once	CASSQAGLAGYEQYF	TGTGCCAGCAGCCAGGCGGGACTAGCGGGCTACGAGCAGTACTTC
-	15	TRBV28	TRBJ2-7	-	CASSSTGSSSYEQYF	TGTGCCAGCAGTTCCACAGGGTCTAGCTCCTACGAGCAGTACTTC
-	15	TRBV5-1	TRBJ1-3	once	CASSLGQVSGNTIYF	TGCGCCAGCAGCTTGGGGCAGGTCTCTGGAAACACCATATATTTT
-	12	TRBV7-9	TRBJ1-5	-	CASSLPGRAQHF	TGTGCCAGCAGCTTACCCGGTCGCGCCCAGCATTTT
-	15	TRBV7-2	TRBJ2-1	-	CASSFVSGSYNEQFF	TGTGCCAGCAGCTTTGTCTCGGGGTCCTACAATGAGCAGTTCTTC
TRBD1	17	TRBV13	TRBJ2-1	-	CASSATPTGGKDNEQFF	TGTGCCAGCAGCGCAACCCCAACAGGGGGGAAGGACAATGAGCAGTTCTTC
TRBD1	15	TRBV2	TRBJ1-2	-	CASSEQRQGRDGYTF	TGTGCCAGCAGTGAGCAACGACAGGGCCGAGATGGCTACACCTTC
-	15	TRBV7-9	TRBJ1-3	once	CASSLARGKGNTIYF	TGTGCCAGCAGCTTAGCTCGAGGAAAAGGAAACACCATATATTTT
-	13	TRBV4-1	TRBJ2-7	-	CASSQFVTAEQYF	TGCGCCAGCAGCCAATTCGTGACTGCCGAGCAGTACTTC
-	16	TRBV28	TRBJ1-5	-	CASSLWAGDSNQPQHF	TGTGCCAGCAGTTTATGGGCGGGGGATAGCAATCAGCCCCAGCATTTT
-	14	TRBV5-8	TRBJ1-2	once	CASSPKGREDGYTF	TGTGCCAGCAGCCCGAAGGGCAGGGAGGACGGCTACACCTTC
-	14	TRBV5-1	TRBJ2-7	few	CASSLVVQPYEQYF	TGCGCCAGCAGCTTGGTGGTACAGCCGTACGAGCAGTACTTC
TRBD1	15	TRBV7-2	TRBJ1-1	-	CASSLVGDRNTEAFF	TGTGCCAGCAGCTTAGTGGGGGACAGGAACACTGAAGCTTTCTTT